The 21 T cell receptor beta chains in this list originate from one sample, sequenced in a study of blood T cell repertoires in COVID-19. TCRdb's copy holds only in-frame clones and misses some; the assay was immunoSEQ multiplex PCR. This table holds some 260,000 clones, nearly 90% found once. Sequencing was done on a sample of peripheral blood. These receptor sequences come from a human donor in a cohort sampled during active COVID-19.

J is TRBJ2-7 and V is TRBV11-2; D is possibly TRBD2 (7 bases). V gave up 5 bases and J gave up 4 bases, with 18 bases separating them. The CDR3 is 15 amino acids. Germline CDR1 is SGHAT and CDR2 is FQNNGV. The DNA of the CDR3 is TGTGCCAGCAGCGTTAGGGGGGGGTCGGGGTACGAGCAGTACTTC. Protein: CASSVRGGSGYEQYF. Variable domain in full (rest from reference TRBV11-2 and TRBJ2-7): EAGVAQSPRYKIIEKRQSVAFWCNPISGHATLYWYQQILGQGPKLLIQFQNNGVVDDSQLPKDRFSAERLKGVDSTLKIQPAKLEDSAVYLCASSVRGGSGYEQYFGPGTRLTVT.

The chain links TRBV14 to TRBJ1-2, with D unresolved. V lost 5 bases and J lost 2, with 15 bases in between. The CDR3 is made up of 15 amino acids. Per germline, CDR1 SGHDN and CDR2 FVKESK. In DNA form, the CDR3 reads TGTGCCAGCAGCGCCACGTATAACAGCAACTATGGCTACACCTTC. This encodes CASSATYNSNYGYTF.

The V call is TRBV3-1 (or the pseudogene TRBV3-2), the J call TRBJ1-5; D gene unclear. V was shortened by 5 bases and J by 6 bases, with 11 bases between the two germline ends. There are 13 residues in the CDR3. From germline, CDR1 is LGHDT and CDR2 YNNKEL (reference sequence). The CDR3 region has the DNA TGTGCCAGCAGCGGGCAGTCCGGTCAGCCCCAGCATTTT. Translating it yields CASSGQSGQPQHF.

The chain carries TRBV3-1 (or the pseudogene TRBV3-2) and TRBJ1-4; no firm D call. The V and J ends lost 0 bases and 4 bases respectively, with 15 bases between them. Germline V gene sequence: CDR1 LGHDT, CDR2 YNNKEL (reference sequence). The CDR3 is made up of 17 amino acids. Here the CDR3 reads CASSQDTRLLNNEKLFF. CDR3 DNA sequence: TGTGCCAGCAGCCAAGATACCCGACTGCTTAATAATGAAAAACTGTTTTTT.

The chain employs TRBV4-2 and TRBJ1-6; D is unclear. The germline V gene encodes CDR1 LGHNA and CDR2 YNFKEQ. This CDR3 comprises 15 residues. Trimming took 3 bases from V and 7 from J, leaving 13 bases between them. As DNA, the CDR3 is TGTGCCAGCAGCCATCCCGAGAGGCTGAATTCACCCCTCCACTTT. It yields the protein CASSHPERLNSPLHF.

The chain combines TRBV5-6 with TRBJ2-3; possible D gene TRBD2, 7 bases. The CDR3 is 14 residues long. V lost 3 bases to trimming and J lost 3 bases, with 11 bases between them. Germline V lookup: CDR1 SGHDT, CDR2 YYEEEE. Here the CDR3 reads CASSYRGATDTQYF. The DNA for the CDR3 is TGTGCCAGCAGCTATCGGGGGGCTACAGATACGCAGTATTTT.

The V call is TRBV7-9, the J call TRBJ1-5; D is unclear. Per the germline V gene, CDR1 is SEHNR and CDR2 is FQNEAQ (reference sequence). This CDR3 is 12 amino acids long. With 5 bases removed from V and 7 bases from J, the gap between germline ends came to 9 bases. The CDR3: CASSLPMQPQHF. For the CDR3, the DNA is TGTGCCAGCAGCCTACCAATGCAGCCCCAGCATTTT.

V gene TRBV7-9 combines with J gene TRBJ2-7; 7 bases agree with TRBD1. V gave up 6 bases and J gave up 2 bases; unmatched junction bases: 16. CDR1 and CDR2 from the germline V gene are SEHNR and FQNEAQ (reference sequence). The CDR3 length is 17 residues. CDR3 region: CASSQPGQRGVTYEQYF. The CDR3 bases are TGTGCCAGCAGTCAACCGGGACAGAGGGGAGTAACCTACGAGCAGTACTTC.

The rearrangement uses TRBV7-9 and TRBJ2-2; TRBD1 matches 10 bases. The V and J ends lost 5 bases and 0 bases, in that order; junction bases with no gene match: 9. Germline CDR1 and CDR2: SEHNR and FQNEAQ (reference sequence). This CDR3 has 18 amino acids. The CDR3 protein is CASSPPGQGQANTGELFF. CDR3 bases: TGTGCCAGCAGCCCTCCGGGACAGGGGCAAGCGAACACCGGGGAGCTGTTTTTT. Together with reference TRBV7-9 and TRBJ2-2, the CDR3 gives the full variable domain: DTGVSQNPRHKITKRGQNVTFRCDPISEHNRLYWYRQTLGQGPEFLTYFQNEAQLEKSRLLSDRFSAERPKGSFSTLEIQRTEQGDSAMYLCASSPPGQGQANTGELFFGEGSRLTVL.

The V and J genes are TRBV19 and TRBJ1-1, with no clear D. The CDR3 length is 15 residues. Germline V lookup: CDR1 LNHDA, CDR2 SQIVND (reference sequence). Trimming took 5 bases from V and 0 from J, leaving 13 bases between them. As DNA, the CDR3 is TGTGCCAGTAGTGACTATTACGGGGTGAACACTGAAGCTTTCTTT. Translating gives CASSDYYGVNTEAFF.

V and J are TRBV20-1 and TRBJ1-6, with TRBD1 as a possible D gene (6 bases). The CDR3 totals 15 residues. V was cut by 3 bases and J by 4 bases, with 13 bases left in between. The germline V gene encodes CDR1 DFQATT and CDR2 SNEGSKA (reference sequence). The CDR3 nucleotides are TGCAGTGCTAGTCCGGGGGGGGCTTATAATTCACCCCTCCACTTT. It yields the protein CSASPGGAYNSPLHF.

CDR3 coding DNA: TGTGCCAGCAGCTTATTAGTAAGGGGGCAGTTTAACTATGGCTACACCTTC. This gives the protein CASSLLVRGQFNYGYTF. The gene calls are TRBV7-8 and TRBJ1-2; 7 nucleotides match TRBD1. Trimming at V came to 2 bases and at J to 1 base, leaving 10 bases not matched to a gene. Germline V CDR1 and CDR2: SGHVS, FQNEAQ. This CDR3 contains 17 residues.

This clone occurred once. V gene TRBV4-1 combines with J gene TRBJ1-5; D may be TRBD1 (5 bases). Trimming shortened V by 0 bases and J by 3 bases, and 15 bases separated the two germline ends. Germline V gives CDR1 MGHRA, CDR2 YSYEKL. CDR3 length: 17 residues. As DNA, the CDR3 is TGCGCCAGCAGCCAAGAGAAGGCCAGGGCCCTCAATCAGCCCCAGCATTTT. It is translated as CASSQEKARALNQPQHF.

This rearrangement joins TRBV20-1 to TRBJ2-1, with a possible D match to TRBD1 (5 bases). From germline, CDR1 is DFQATT and CDR2 SNEGSKA (reference sequence). The CDR3 covers 11 residues. The CDR3 sequence is CSEPRGNEQFF. The CDR3 DNA is TGCAGCGAACCAAGGGGCAATGAGCAGTTCTTC.

V is TRBV11-2 and J is TRBJ2-7, with 9 bases matching TRBD2. Germline lookup yields CDR1 SGHAT and CDR2 FQNNGV. Trimming cost V 3 bases and J 2 bases; bases outside gene matches: 5. CDR3 size: 15 residues. The CDR3 nucleotides are TGTGCCAGCAGCTTGCTAGCGGGGTTCCCCTACGAGCAGTACTTC. Translated: CASSLLAGFPYEQYF.

The chain employs TRBV7-2 and TRBJ2-7; 10 bases are shared with TRBD1. Germline V gene sequence: CDR1 SGHTA, CDR2 FQGNSA. The CDR3 sequence is 16 residues long. After removal of 5 bases from V and 0 bases from J, the junction contained 7 bases not matched to a gene. CDR3 in DNA: TGTGCCAGCAGCCGTCGGTGGACAGGGGGCTCCTACGAGCAGTACTTC. It codes for CASSRRWTGGSYEQYF.

In its sample, this clone was seen once. The V and J genes are TRBV11-3 and TRBJ2-5; 10 bases agree with TRBD1. J lost 2 bases, V lost 4 bases, and 10 bases had no gene match. This CDR3 spans 17 amino acids. Germline values: CDR1 SGHNT, CDR2 YENEEA. The CDR3 DNA sequence: TGTGCCAGCAGCTCGCGGACAGGGGGAGATCATCAAGAGACCCAGTACTTC. As protein: CASSSRTGGDHQETQYF.

This chain joins TRBV30 and TRBJ2-7; 8 nucleotides line up with TRBD2. J lost 0 bases, V lost 4 bases, and 8 bases had no gene match. This CDR3 has 15 amino acids. Germline V CDR1 and CDR2: GTSNPN, SVGIG (reference sequence). The CDR3: CAWKVGLAGSYEQYF. The CDR3 bases are TGTGCCTGGAAGGTGGGGCTAGCGGGCTCCTACGAGCAGTACTTC.

The rearrangement joins TRBV15 to TRBJ1-2; TRBD1 might be the D (5 bases). Germline-derived CDR1 and CDR2 are LNHNV and YYDKDF (reference sequence). The CDR3 spans 16 residues. V lost 0 bases and J 1 base, leaving 12 bases between the germline ends. The CDR3 here is CATSRDFQGGNYGYTF. The CDR3 bases are TGTGCCACCAGCAGAGATTTTCAGGGAGGTAACTATGGCTACACCTTC.

This clone came up once. V gene TRBV4-1 combines with J gene TRBJ2-3; 7 positions agree with TRBD2. The CDR3 covers 16 residues. V gave up 1 base and J gave up 2 bases; unmatched junction bases: 6. In germline, CDR1 is MGHRA, CDR2 YSYEKL. DNA for the CDR3: TGCGCCAGCAGCCAAGTCTCGCGGGAGAACACAGATACGCAGTATTTT. Translating it yields CASSQVSRENTDTQYF.

The CDR3 here is CASSQVLQGGEQYF. The DNA of the CDR3 is TGTGCCAGCAGCCAAGTCCTACAGGGGGGCGAGCAGTACTTC. This chain links TRBV3-1 (or the pseudogene TRBV3-2) with TRBJ2-7; TRBD1 aligns across 8 bases. Germline CDR1 is LGHDT and CDR2 is YNNKEL (reference sequence). The CDR3 covers 14 residues. V was pared by 1 base and J by 6 bases, with 5 bases of the junction left unmatched.